This passage covers 25 T cell receptor beta chains from one sample sequenced in a study of blood T cell repertoires in COVID-19. The assay was immunoSEQ multiplex PCR, and TCRdb's table has in-frame clones only and misses some. The sample has under 450,000 clones; around 89% are singletons. The sample taken for sequencing was peripheral blood. These receptors originate from a woman in her 40s with COVID-19, enrolled during active disease.

V usage is TRBV29-1 and J usage is TRBJ1-1, with D perhaps matching TRBD1 (5 bases). The CDR3 is 16 amino acids. The V end was cut by 0 bases, the J end by 5 bases, with 19 bases between. The V gene's germline CDR1 is SQVTM and CDR2 ANQGSEA. CDR3 nucleotide sequence: TGCAGCGTTGAAGATCGGGCAGGGAAAGGTGAAACTGAAGCTTTCTTT. Translated, it gives CSVEDRAGKGETEAFF.

The chain is built from TRBV7-9 and TRBJ2-1; 13 positions agree with TRBD2. The J segment lost 7 bases and the V segment lost 5 bases, leaving 11 bases of the junction unmatched. The CDR3 spans 17 residues. Germline assignment: CDR1 SEHNR and CDR2 FQNEAQ (reference sequence). CDR3 DNA: TGTGCCAGCAGCCCCTACAGACTAGCGGGAGGTTGGAATGAGCAGTTCTTC. Its translation is CASSPYRLAGGWNEQFF.

The rearrangement joins TRBV19 to TRBJ1-1, with 7 bases matching TRBD1. This CDR3 spans 14 amino acids. Germline V gene sequence: CDR1 LNHDA, CDR2 SQIVND (reference sequence). The J segment lost 10 bases and the V segment lost 4 bases, leaving 12 bases of the junction unmatched. The CDR3 loop is CASSTLTGDRRAFF. CDR3 DNA sequence: TGTGCCAGTAGTACGCTTACAGGGGACCGAAGAGCTTTCTTT.

The CDR3 DNA reads as TGTGCCACCAGTGATCTGACTAGCGGGGGACGAGGGGCCACAGATACGCAGTATTTT. This codes for CATSDLTSGGRGATDTQYF. This chain links TRBV24-1 with TRBJ2-3; 12 bases fit TRBD2. Per germline, CDR1 KGHDR and CDR2 SFDVKD. The CDR3 totals 19 residues. V lost 3 bases, J lost 2 bases, and 11 bases stayed unmatched.

This chain uses TRBV28 with TRBJ1-2; 7 nucleotides line up with TRBD1. Germline-derived CDR1 and CDR2 are MDHEN and SYDVKM. The CDR3 contains 13 residues. After removal of 6 bases from V and 5 bases from J, the junction contained 6 bases not matched to a gene. The CDR3: CASRWDSGYGYTF. CDR3 in DNA: TGTGCCAGCAGGTGGGACAGCGGATATGGCTACACCTTC.

This chain joins TRBV18 and TRBJ2-5, with D tentatively TRBD2 (5 bases). The CDR3 runs to 13 residues. Germline lookup yields CDR1 KGHSH and CDR2 LQKENI. V lost 4 bases and J 2 bases, leaving 8 bases between the germline ends. CDR3 nucleotide sequence: TGTGCCAGCTCACTTAGAGGGCAAGAGACCCAGTACTTC. Translating it yields CASSLRGQETQYF.

Only a few counts were recorded for this clone. V is TRBV24-1 and J is TRBJ1-2; 12 positions match TRBD1. Germline loops: CDR1 KGHDR, CDR2 SFDVKD. There are 16 residues in the CDR3. Losses at the gene ends were 3 bases for V and 4 bases for J; bases not matched to a gene: 5. The CDR3 bases are TGTGCCACCAGTGATCCCGGGACAGGGGGCATCTATGGCTACACCTTC. The encoded protein is CATSDPGTGGIYGYTF.

The gene calls are TRBV7-9 and TRBJ2-2; D is possibly TRBD2 (6 bases). The V end lost 8 bases, the J end lost 0 bases, and 7 bases lay between the germline ends. This CDR3 comprises 13 residues. In germline, CDR1 is SEHNR, CDR2 FQNEAQ (reference sequence). The DNA for the CDR3 is TGTGCCAGCGGGAGGCCGAACACCGGGGAGCTGTTTTTT. Its translation is CASGRPNTGELFF.

This chain connects TRBV7-6 to TRBJ1-3; D may be TRBD1 (5 bases). The CDR3 extends over 19 amino acids. CDR1 SGHVS and CDR2 FNYEAQ come from the germline V gene. V was shortened by 2 bases and J by 0 bases, with 20 bases between the two germline ends. DNA of the CDR3: TGTGCCAGCAGCTTATTCGGGGACTCCGAGTTGAACTCTGGAAACACCATATATTTT. Its translation: CASSLFGDSELNSGNTIYF.

The count of this clone is one. The rearrangement uses TRBV27 and TRBJ1-4; tentatively, D is TRBD1 (6 bases). Trimming pared 8 bases from V and 14 bases from J, leaving 18 bases between. Germline loops: CDR1 MNHEY, CDR2 SMNVEV (reference sequence). The CDR3 length is 12 residues. Here the CDR3 DNA reads TGTGCCAGCGGTACCCGGGGGGGGCGGCTGTTTTTT. It specifies CASGTRGGRLFF.

The chain recombines TRBV28 with TRBJ2-6; maybe TRBD1 (6 bases). The germline V gene encodes CDR1 MDHEN and CDR2 SYDVKM. Trimming stripped 6 bases from V and 2 bases from J, with 11 bases between. There are 15 residues in the CDR3. CDR3 region: CASSSGVTGANVLTF. For the CDR3, the DNA is TGTGCCAGCAGCTCAGGGGTTACTGGGGCCAACGTCCTGACTTTC.

J is TRBJ2-3 and V is TRBV7-9, with D possibly TRBD1 on 6 matching bases. Trimming took 7 bases from V and 0 from J, leaving 14 bases between them. CDR1 SEHNR and CDR2 FQNEAQ come from the germline V gene (reference sequence). The CDR3 length is 15 residues. DNA for the CDR3: TGTGCCAGCAAGGGGGAAAGACCTAGCACAGATACGCAGTATTTT. Translated, it gives CASKGERPSTDTQYF. The full variable domain, with the rest looked up from reference TRBV7-9 and TRBJ2-3, is DTGVSQNPRHKITKRGQNVTFRCDPISEHNRLYWYRQTLGQGPEFLTYFQNEAQLEKSRLLSDRFSAERPKGSFSTLEIQRTEQGDSAMYLCASKGERPSTDTQYFGPGTRLTVL.

In this sample, this clone turned up a few times. The chain links TRBV27 to TRBJ2-2, with TRBD2 identical over 7 bases. The CDR3 totals 17 residues. CDR1 MNHEY and CDR2 SMNVEV come from the germline V gene (reference sequence). V gave up 6 bases and J gave up 4 bases; unmatched junction bases: 14. DNA for the CDR3: TGTGCCAGCAGCCCGACCTCAGCGGGGCTGGGCACCGGGGAGCTGTTTTTT. This encodes CASSPTSAGLGTGELFF.

The rearrangement joins TRBV7-2 to TRBJ1-1; D may be TRBD1 (5 bases). The V gene's germline CDR1 is SGHTA and CDR2 FQGNSA. Trimming cost V 7 bases and J 1 base, with 16 bases left between them. The CDR3 has 15 amino acids. CDR3 nucleotides: TGTGCCAGCACCCTTAGCGGTACAGGGAACACTGAAGCTTTCTTT. Translation: CASTLSGTGNTEAFF.

The rearrangement uses TRBV6-2 or TRBV6-3 and TRBJ1-6; D might be TRBD1 (6 bases). This CDR3 has 18 residues. In germline, CDR1 is MNHEY, CDR2 SVGEGT. Trimming cost V 4 bases and J 1 base, with 17 bases left between them. This CDR3 reads CASSLATGLRSYNSPLHF. CDR3 coding DNA: TGTGCCAGCAGTTTGGCGACAGGACTTCGTTCCTATAATTCACCCCTCCACTTT.

The sample holds one count of this clone. This chain's CDR3 is CASSLEGQAGEQYF. DNA for the CDR3: TGTGCCAGCAGCTTGGAGGGACAGGCTGGCGAGCAGTACTTC. The chain has TRBV5-4 and TRBJ2-7; 8 bases are shared with TRBD1. With 0 bases clipped from V and 6 bases from J, the junction kept 5 bases outside the gene matches. Germline CDR1 SGHNT, CDR2 YYREEE (reference sequence). The CDR3 consists of 14 residues.

Concerning this clone itself: Within the sample, other DNA sequences also encode this same CDR3. The V call is TRBV18, the J call TRBJ1-1, with 9 bases aligning to TRBD1. CDR1 and CDR2 from the germline V gene are KGHSH and LQKENI. This CDR3 is built from 16 residues. V shed 2 bases, J shed 0 bases, and the junction held 4 bases outside the gene matches. CDR3 DNA: TGTGCCAGCTCACCAGGACAGGGGAGAATGAACACTGAAGCTTTCTTT. It translates to CASSPGQGRMNTEAFF.

V usage is TRBV7-9 and J usage is TRBJ2-7; D may be TRBD1 (6 bases). The germline gives CDR1 SEHNR, CDR2 FQNEAQ (reference sequence). The V end lost 5 bases, the J end lost 10 bases, and 18 bases lay between the germline ends. This CDR3 spans 13 amino acids. This CDR3 is CASSPHTRGHQYF. Here the CDR3 DNA reads TGTGCCAGCAGCCCGCATACTCGGGGACACCAGTACTTC.

The CDR3: CASSRDSQNSPLHF. The CDR3 DNA sequence: TGTGCCAGCAGTCGGGACAGCCAAAATTCACCCCTCCACTTT. The V and J genes are TRBV6-5 and TRBJ1-6, with 7 bases fitting TRBD1. Germline V CDR1 and CDR2: MNHEY, SVGAGI. V trimming: 5 bases; J trimming: 7 bases; junction bases outside the gene matches: 5. CDR3 size: 14 residues.

The chain couples TRBV5-1 to TRBJ1-2; no firm D call. The CDR3 contains 11 residues. Germline-derived CDR1 and CDR2 are SGHRS and YFSETQ. Trimming took 3 bases from V and 8 from J, leaving 8 bases between them. For the CDR3, the DNA is TGCGCCAGCAGCTCAGGTGTCGGCTACACCTTC. Protein: CASSSGVGYTF.

V usage is TRBV4-3 and J usage is TRBJ2-5; possibly TRBD1 for D (6 bases). This CDR3 region has 16 residues. CDR1 is LGHNA, CDR2 YSLEER, per germline. V was shortened by 0 bases and J by 2 bases, with 13 bases between the two germline ends. The DNA of the CDR3 is TGCGCCAGCAGCCAAGATTGGCAGGGGCTACAAGAGACCCAGTACTTC. It codes for CASSQDWQGLQETQYF.

The chain has TRBV5-1 and TRBJ2-1; 9 positions agree with TRBD2. The V gene end was trimmed by 3 bases and the J gene end by 4 bases; junction bases not matched to a gene: 8. The CDR3 length is 16 residues. Germline V gene lookup returns CDR1 SGHRS and CDR2 YFSETQ. In DNA form, the CDR3 reads TGCGCCAGCAGCTCCCAAGGGAGCGGGAGGTACAATGAGCAGTTCTTC. Its translation: CASSSQGSGRYNEQFF.

This clone came up a few times. This sequence joins TRBV4-3 and TRBJ1-3; D is unresolved. This CDR3 is 17 amino acids long. With 0 bases removed from V and 2 bases from J, the gap between germline ends came to 14 bases. Germline CDR1 is LGHNA and CDR2 is YSLEER. The CDR3 DNA reads as TGCGCCAGCAGCCAAGAGGCTGGCCCTAGCCCTGGAAACACCATATATTTT. This sequence encodes CASSQEAGPSPGNTIYF.

The chain uses TRBV5-1 and TRBJ1-1; 8 bases agree with TRBD1. V lost 0 bases, J lost 0 bases, and 1 base stayed unmatched. The germline gives CDR1 SGHRS, CDR2 YFSETQ. CDR3 length equals 15 residues. The CDR3 loop is CASSLAGQVNTEAFF. The CDR3 nucleotides read TGCGCCAGCAGCTTGGCGGGACAGGTGAACACTGAAGCTTTCTTT.

The chain combines TRBV6-5 with TRBJ2-7; a weak D match, TRBD2 (5 bases). The CDR3 is made up of 13 amino acids. The ends were cut back, 5 bases at V and 6 bases at J, with 14 bases in the middle. CDR1 is MNHEY and CDR2 is SVGAGI in the germline V gene. The CDR3 DNA reads as TGTGCCAGCAGTCCGGACTTCTACACCGAGCAGTACTTC. Protein: CASSPDFYTEQYF.